These T cell receptor beta chains were read from a single sample in a study of CD8 T cells in Susac syndrome. One entry per CDR3 protein, called by TCRdb with MiXCR from the immunoSEQ multiplex PCR reads. The sample lists some 150,000 distinct CDR3 sequences; 95% were seen once. Sequenced sample: CD4+ T cells from PBMCs. These receptors came from a human donor with Susac syndrome. The CDR3 runs from the conserved cysteine through the conserved F or W. D genes are given only for firm matches. Size values are once, few and many counts, or a class for expanded clones, and some rows have none.

>.|12|.|TRBV20-1|TRBJ1-6
TGCAGTGCTAGATACGGAAATTCACCCCTCCACTTT
CSARYGNSPLHF
>once|13|.|TRBV2|TRBJ2-7
TGTGCCAGCAGGGAGGACACTTCCTACGAGCAGTACTTC
CASREDTSYEQYF
>.|13|.|TRBV3-1|TRBJ2-1
TGTGCCAGCAGCCAAGGGGCGTACAATGAGCAGTTCTTC
CASSQGAYNEQFF
>.|14|.|TRBV7-2|TRBJ2-3
TGTGCCAGCAGCCCTGAGGGATCAGCAGATACGCAGTATTTT
CASSPEGSADTQYF
>.|15|.|TRBV6-2/TRBV6-3|TRBJ2-7
TGTGCCAGCAGTTACGGTTCAGGGTCGGTATACGAGCAGTACTTC
CASSYGSGSVYEQYF
>.|13|TRBD1|TRBV29-1|TRBJ1-6
TGCAGCGTCGGGACAGGACCAAATTCACCCCTCCACTTT
CSVGTGPNSPLHF
>.|16|.|TRBV5-1|TRBJ1-3
TGCGCCAGCAGCTTGGGGGGACCTCACTCTGGAAACACCATATATTTT
CASSLGGPHSGNTIYF
>.|13|.|TRBV29-1|TRBJ1-2
TGCAGCGTTGAAGGGGGACTGGGGGTAGGCTACACCTTC
CSVEGGLGVGYTF
>.|15|.|TRBV7-3|TRBJ2-7
TGTGCCAGCAGCTCCTTAGGGGGGAGTTCCTACGAGCAGTACTTC
CASSSLGGSSYEQYF
>.|13|.|TRBV7-9|TRBJ2-7
TGTGCCAGCAGCTCCGGTGGGTTGAACGAGCAGTACTTC
CASSSGGLNEQYF
>.|15|.|TRBV7-3|TRBJ2-6
TGTGCCAGCAGCTCTACTAGTTCTGGGGCCAACGTCCTGACTTTC
CASSSTSSGANVLTF
>.|12|.|TRBV29-1|TRBJ1-2
TGCAGCGTTTGGGGGGGAGACTATGGCTACACCTTC
CSVWGGDYGYTF
>.|12|.|TRBV3-1|TRBJ2-7
TGTGCCAGCAGCCACGCCATCTACGAGCAGTACTTC
CASSHAIYEQYF
>.|12|TRBD1|TRBV10-3|TRBJ2-1
TGTGCCTTACGGACAGGGGGGGGCGAGCAGTTCTTC
CALRTGGGEQFF
>.|17|.|TRBV18|TRBJ2-5
TGTGCCAGCTCACCACCCCCTGGACCTCGACCAAGTGAGACCCAGTACTTC
CASSPPPGPRPSETQYF
>.|14|TRBD1|TRBV6-5|TRBJ2-5
TGTGCCAGCAGAGGGACAGGGGGCTCGGAGACCCAGTACTTC
CASRGTGGSETQYF
>.|13|.|TRBV3-1|TRBJ2-7
TGTGCCAGCAGCCCTTCCGGGCTCTACGAGCAGTACTTC
CASSPSGLYEQYF
>.|14|.|TRBV6-1|TRBJ2-6
TGTGCCAGCCCGGGCGATACTGGGGCCAACGTCCTGACTTTC
CASPGDTGANVLTF
>.|13|TRBD1|TRBV29-1|TRBJ2-7
TGCAGCGCGTCGAGGACAGGGGGCTACGAGCAGTACTTC
CSASRTGGYEQYF
>.|20|.|TRBV15|TRBJ2-6
TGTGCCACCAGCAGAGTCGGGCAGGGGTCAACTCACTCTGGGGCCAACGTCCTGACTTTC
CATSRVGQGSTHSGANVLTF
>.|14|.|TRBV29-1|TRBJ2-3
TGCAGCGTTGAAGATCATGGAATCACAGATACGCAGTATTTT
CSVEDHGITDTQYF
>.|15|.|TRBV25-1|TRBJ2-3
TGTGCCAGCAGTGAGGGCAGGGGTAGGGCAGATACGCAGTATTTT
CASSEGRGRADTQYF
>.|12|.|TRBV29-1|TRBJ1-5
TGCAGCGTCCGGGTGGGCAATCAGCCCCAGCATTTT
CSVRVGNQPQHF